The next 27 T cell receptor beta chains were all read from a single sample in a study of OX40 agonist ivuxolimab in advanced cancers. Assay: immunoSEQ multiplex PCR; the TCRdb copy retains only in-frame clones and omits some. The sample gives just over 90,000 clones, around 90% of which show up once; about 3.6% is in the top ten. The input for sequencing was CD4+ or CD8+ T cells sorted from blood, taken in a trial of the OX40 agonist ivuxolimab. The receptors originated from an adult with an advanced solid tumor such as melanoma, head and neck, liver or kidney cancer.

The V call is TRBV13, the J call TRBJ2-1, with 7 bases matching TRBD1. CDR1 is PRHDT and CDR2 is FYEKMQ in the germline V gene (reference sequence). CDR3 length: 15 residues. V gave up 1 base and J gave up 8 bases; unmatched junction bases: 8. As DNA, the CDR3 is TGTGCCAGCAGCTTAGAAGGGGGCATAGGGTATGAGCAGTTCTTC. It is translated as CASSLEGGIGYEQFF.

This chain links TRBV12-5 with TRBJ2-7; D is possibly TRBD1 (7 bases). The CDR3 has 17 amino acids. The V gene's germline CDR1 is LGHNT and CDR2 FRNRAP. V lost 2 bases, J lost 6 bases, and 23 bases lay in between. DNA for the CDR3: TGTGCTAGTGGTTTGCCCCCTAGTCCGAGACAGGGAGGCGAGCAGTACTTC. It translates to CASGLPPSPRQGGEQYF.

The V gene is TRBV4-1, the J gene TRBJ1-2; 9 bases align to TRBD1. V shed 0 bases and J 7 bases; nucleotides not matched to a gene: 9. From germline, CDR1 is MGHRA and CDR2 YSYEKL. The CDR3 extends over 16 amino acids. Here the CDR3 reads CASSQDRTGGPSGYTF. DNA for the CDR3: TGCGCCAGCAGCCAAGATCGAACAGGGGGCCCGAGTGGCTACACCTTC.

The rearrangement uses TRBV15 and TRBJ1-2; tentatively, D is TRBD1 (6 bases). The V gene lost 5 bases and the J gene lost 3 bases, with 13 bases spanning the gap. The CDR3 spans 14 residues. Per the germline V gene, CDR1 is LNHNV and CDR2 is YYDKDF (reference sequence). Here the CDR3 reads CATSGGRLDYGYTF. The CDR3 DNA reads as TGTGCCACCAGCGGGGGCAGGTTAGACTATGGCTACACCTTC.

The CDR3 protein is CASRGRGTYNEQFF. In nucleotides, the CDR3 is TGTGCCAGCAGAGGGAGGGGGACCTACAATGAGCAGTTCTTC. The chain uses TRBV2 and TRBJ2-1, with TRBD2 as a possible D gene (7 bases). This CDR3 is 14 amino acids long. Trimming took off 6 bases at V and 2 bases at J, with 11 bases between the two ends. Germline assignment: CDR1 SNHLY and CDR2 FYNNEI.

This chain uses TRBV29-1 with TRBJ1-5; a weak D match, TRBD1 (6 bases). The CDR3 length is 14 residues. Germline V lookup: CDR1 SQVTM, CDR2 ANQGSEA. With 5 bases removed from V and 2 bases from J, the gap between germline ends came to 13 bases. CDR3 protein: CSVTRGEGNQPQHF. The CDR3 coding sequence is TGCAGCGTTACCAGGGGAGAGGGCAATCAGCCCCAGCATTTT.

V and J are TRBV4-1 and TRBJ2-3; D gene uncertain. In germline, CDR1 is MGHRA, CDR2 YSYEKL. Trimming stripped 0 bases from V and 6 bases from J, with 13 bases between. This CDR3 contains 15 residues. Written as DNA, the CDR3 is TGCGCCAGCAGCCAAGATCTAAACGGAGTGGATACGCAGTATTTT. It yields the protein CASSQDLNGVDTQYF.

The chain recombines TRBV27 with TRBJ2-1; D remains unclear. Germline V gene data show CDR1 as MNHEY and CDR2 as SMNVEV (reference sequence). The CDR3 totals 12 residues. Trimming left V 6 bases short and J 4 bases short, with 7 bases between. The CDR3 DNA follows: TGTGCCAGCAGGGAATCTTACAATGAGCAGTTCTTC. This codes for CASRESYNEQFF.

This CDR3 reads CSVEPTGGGDGYTF. Written as DNA, the CDR3 is TGCAGCGTTGAACCGACAGGGGGCGGAGATGGCTACACCTTC. The chain combines TRBV29-1 with TRBJ1-2; 10 bases align to TRBD1. Germline V gene lookup returns CDR1 SQVTM and CDR2 ANQGSEA. The CDR3 length is 14 residues. J gave up 6 bases and V 2 bases, and 6 bases lay outside the gene matches.

The chain is built from TRBV18 and TRBJ1-2; TRBD1 aligns across 7 bases. The V gene end was trimmed by 6 bases and the J gene end by 1 base; junction bases not matched to a gene: 8. CDR3 length equals 15 residues. Germline CDR1 is KGHSH and CDR2 is LQKENI. Written as DNA, the CDR3 is TGTGCCAGCTCCCCCGGGACAGTTCTTAACTATGGCTACACCTTC. As protein: CASSPGTVLNYGYTF.

The rearrangement joins TRBV7-3 to TRBJ2-3, with 8 bases identical to TRBD1. V trimming: 2 bases; J trimming: 9 bases; junction bases outside the gene matches: 10. This CDR3 has 15 amino acids. Germline loops: CDR1 SGHTA, CDR2 FQGTGA. DNA of the CDR3: TGTGCCAGCAGCTTACACCAGGGGGCGGTGAGGACGCAGTATTTT. It codes for CASSLHQGAVRTQYF.

The chain links TRBV9 to TRBJ2-2, with a tentative D call TRBD2 (5 bases). Germline assignment: CDR1 SGDLS and CDR2 YYNGEE. The CDR3 has 15 amino acids. With 2 bases removed from V and 5 bases from J, the gap between germline ends came to 13 bases. The CDR3 DNA sequence: TGTGCCAGCAGCGTTGGGAGAGGTGGTACCGGGGAGCTGTTTTTT. This translates into CASSVGRGGTGELFF.

The chain combines TRBV6-6 with TRBJ1-5; D uncertain. Germline assignment: CDR1 MNHNY and CDR2 SVGAGI (reference sequence). Trimming shortened V by 7 bases and J by 10 bases, and 11 bases separated the two germline ends. This CDR3 is built from 11 residues. The CDR3 sequence: CASTHEGPQHF. CDR3 DNA sequence: TGTGCCAGCACCCATGAAGGACCCCAGCATTTT.

J is TRBJ2-1 and V is TRBV29-1; 10 nucleotides line up with TRBD2. After removal of 5 bases from V and 8 bases from J, the junction contained 12 bases not matched to a gene. Per germline, CDR1 SQVTM and CDR2 ANQGSEA. The CDR3 has 15 amino acids. The CDR3 loop reads CSVSGRGDKVDEQFF. DNA of the CDR3: TGCAGCGTTAGCGGGAGGGGGGATAAGGTGGATGAGCAGTTCTTC.

The genes are TRBV6-5 and TRBJ2-1, with D possibly matching TRBD1 (6 bases). Between the trimmed V and J ends, which lost 6 bases and 7 bases, there was a span of 10 bases. Germline V CDR1 and CDR2: MNHEY, SVGAGI. The CDR3 length is 12 residues. CDR3 amino acids: CASSAGENEQFF. Written as DNA, the CDR3 is TGTGCCAGCAGCGCAGGGGAAAATGAGCAGTTCTTC.

This chain joins TRBV11-2 and TRBJ2-7; no clear D. The V end was cut by 4 bases, the J end by 2 bases, with 9 bases between. The CDR3 totals 13 residues. The V gene's germline CDR1 is SGHAT and CDR2 FQNNGV. The CDR3 sequence: CASSSTVAYEQYF. CDR3 nucleotide sequence: TGTGCCAGCAGCTCTACCGTTGCCTACGAGCAGTACTTC.

The rearrangement uses TRBV27 and TRBJ1-5; no firm D call. CDR1 and CDR2 (germline): MNHEY, SMNVEV (reference sequence). V gave up 2 bases and J gave up 6 bases, with 8 bases separating them. CDR3 length: 13 residues. CDR3 coding DNA: TGTGCCAGCAGTTTAGTTGGTGGTCAGCCCCAGCATTTT. It specifies CASSLVGGQPQHF.

The chain links TRBV27 to TRBJ1-5; 9 nucleotides align to TRBD1. Per the germline V gene, CDR1 is MNHEY and CDR2 is SMNVEV (reference sequence). V shed 8 bases and J 0 bases; nucleotides not matched to a gene: 11. The CDR3 loop spans 17 amino acids. CDR3 loop: CASGTGGGIHSNQPQHF. In DNA, the CDR3 is TGTGCCAGCGGCACAGGGGGCGGGATCCATAGCAATCAGCCCCAGCATTTT.

The chain combines TRBV6-5 with TRBJ2-1, with D possibly TRBD1 on 6 matching bases. V lost 4 bases and J lost 4, with 11 bases in between. This CDR3 has 14 residues. Germline assignment: CDR1 MNHEY and CDR2 SVGAGI. CDR3 loop: CASSSGTRYNEQFF. Here the CDR3 DNA reads TGTGCCAGCAGTTCCGGGACACGATACAATGAGCAGTTCTTC.

This clone has more than one count but fewer than ten. This sequence joins TRBV6-5 and TRBJ2-7; 9 bases match TRBD2. The germline CDR1 and CDR2 sequences are MNHEY and SVGAGI. The CDR3 sequence is 15 residues long. V shed 6 bases, J shed 2 bases, and the junction held 8 bases outside the gene matches. CDR3 in amino acids: CASRPTSGSPYEQYF. The CDR3 nucleotides read TGTGCCAGCAGGCCTACTAGCGGGTCCCCCTACGAGCAGTACTTC.

J is TRBJ1-5 and V is TRBV27, with TRBD1 matching over 9 bases. The CDR3 has 16 residues. Germline CDR1 is MNHEY and CDR2 is SMNVEV (reference sequence). Trimming removed 2 bases from V and 3 bases from J; junction bases left unmatched: 5. The CDR3: CASSLRTGDINQPQHF. In DNA form, the CDR3 reads TGTGCCAGCAGTTTACGGACAGGGGACATCAATCAGCCCCAGCATTTT.

This clone was recorded only once. The chain has TRBV10-2 and TRBJ2-7; D not certain. The CDR3 extends over 11 amino acids. CDR1 is WSHSY and CDR2 is SAAADI in the germline V gene. Between the trimmed V and J ends, which lost 6 bases and 4 bases, there was a span of 7 bases. CDR3 amino acids: CASRILYEQYF. The CDR3 region has the DNA TGCGCCAGCAGGATCCTTTACGAGCAGTACTTC.

The J gene is TRBJ2-7, the V gene TRBV11-2; 7 nucleotides agree with TRBD2. After removal of 4 bases from V and 2 bases from J, the junction contained 5 bases not matched to a gene. CDR3 length: 14 residues. Germline V lookup: CDR1 SGHAT, CDR2 FQNNGV. The DNA of the CDR3 is TGTGCCAGCAGCTGGGGGGAGGGAACCTACGAGCAGTACTTC. Amino acid sequence: CASSWGEGTYEQYF.

On this clone itself: The junction does not match germline at one end; this may be a read error. This chain joins TRBV7-7 and TRBJ2-3, with 11 bases matching TRBD2. The CDR3 spans 15 residues. The V gene's germline CDR1 is SSHAT and CDR2 FNYEAQ (reference sequence). The CDR3 protein is CASSLAGGTTDTQYF. The CDR3 coding sequence is TGTGCTAGCAGCTTAGCGGGGGGGACCACAGATACGCAGTATTTT.

V is TRBV4-1 and J is TRBJ1-4; TRBD1 matches 8 bases. The CDR3 is 16 amino acids. The J segment lost 5 bases and the V segment lost 1 base, leaving 6 bases of the junction unmatched. Germline V gene lookup returns CDR1 MGHRA and CDR2 YSYEKL. This CDR3 is CASSQAPGTGNEKLFF. Written as DNA, the CDR3 is TGCGCCAGCAGCCAAGCGCCCGGGACAGGAAATGAAAAACTGTTTTTT.

The V call is TRBV15, the J call TRBJ1-5; D possibly corresponds to TRBD1 (6 bases). The CDR3 has 15 residues. CDR1 and CDR2 from the germline V gene are LNHNV and YYDKDF (reference sequence). The V and J ends lost 1 base and 6 bases respectively, with 13 bases between them. CDR3 sequence (DNA): TGTGCCACCAGCAGAGTACGGGGGCCGACTCAGCCCCAGCATTTT. This gives the protein CATSRVRGPTQPQHF.

A single count supports this clone. The chain has TRBV5-4 and TRBJ1-6; D possibly corresponds to TRBD1 (5 bases). V was trimmed by 0 bases and J by 3 bases, leaving 7 bases between them. Germline CDR1 reads SGHNT; CDR2 reads YYREEE (reference sequence). CDR3 length: 15 amino acids. DNA of the CDR3: TGTGCCAGCAGCTTGGGGGACCTCTATAATTCACCCCTCCACTTT. The encoded protein is CASSLGDLYNSPLHF. The variable domain in full, with the rest retrieved from reference TRBV5-4 and TRBJ1-6, is ETGVTQSPTHLIKTRGQQVTLRCSSQSGHNTVSWYQQALGQGPQFIFQYYREEENGRGNFPPRFSGLQFPNYSSELNVNALELDDSALYLCASSLGDLYNSPLHFGNGTRLTVT.